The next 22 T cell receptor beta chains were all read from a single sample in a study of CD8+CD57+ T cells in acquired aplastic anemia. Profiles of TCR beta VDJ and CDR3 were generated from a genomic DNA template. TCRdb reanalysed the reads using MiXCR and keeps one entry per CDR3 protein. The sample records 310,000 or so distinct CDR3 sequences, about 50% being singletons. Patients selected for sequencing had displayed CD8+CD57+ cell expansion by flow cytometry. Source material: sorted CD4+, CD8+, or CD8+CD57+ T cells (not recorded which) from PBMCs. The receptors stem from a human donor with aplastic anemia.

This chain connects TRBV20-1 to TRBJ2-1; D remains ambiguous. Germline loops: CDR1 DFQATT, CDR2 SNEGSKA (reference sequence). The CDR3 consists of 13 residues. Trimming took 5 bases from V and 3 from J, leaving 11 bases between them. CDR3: CSAEVGDYNEQFF. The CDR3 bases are TGCAGTGCTGAGGTTGGGGACTACAATGAGCAGTTCTTC.

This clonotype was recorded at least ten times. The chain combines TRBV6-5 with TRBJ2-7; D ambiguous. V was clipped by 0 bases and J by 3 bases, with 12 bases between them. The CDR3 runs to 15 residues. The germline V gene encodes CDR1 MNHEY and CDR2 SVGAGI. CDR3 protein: CASSYSTGSSYEQYF. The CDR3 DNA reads TGTGCCAGCAGTTACTCGACCGGCTCAAGCTACGAGCAGTACTTC.

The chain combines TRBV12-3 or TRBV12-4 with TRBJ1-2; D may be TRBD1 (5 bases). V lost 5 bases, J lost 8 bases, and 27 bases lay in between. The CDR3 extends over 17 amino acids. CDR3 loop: CASSVKGQETQGLGYTF. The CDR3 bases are TGTGCCAGCAGTGTTAAAGGCCAAGAGACCCAGGGCCTAGGCTACACCTTC.

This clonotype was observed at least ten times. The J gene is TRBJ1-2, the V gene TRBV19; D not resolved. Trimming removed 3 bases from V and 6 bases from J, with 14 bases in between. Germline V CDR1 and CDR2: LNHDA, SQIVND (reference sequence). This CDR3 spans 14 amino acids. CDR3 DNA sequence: TGTGCCAGTAGTATTCCCTGGGAGAGGCATGGCTACACCTTC. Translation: CASSIPWERHGYTF.

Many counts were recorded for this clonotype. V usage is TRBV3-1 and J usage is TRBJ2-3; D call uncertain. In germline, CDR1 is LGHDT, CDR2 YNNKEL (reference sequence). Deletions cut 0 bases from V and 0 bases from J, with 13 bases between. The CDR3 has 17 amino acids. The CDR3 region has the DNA TGTGCCAGCAGCCAAGATCAGAGCAGCCTCAGCACAGATACGCAGTATTTT. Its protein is CASSQDQSSLSTDTQYF.

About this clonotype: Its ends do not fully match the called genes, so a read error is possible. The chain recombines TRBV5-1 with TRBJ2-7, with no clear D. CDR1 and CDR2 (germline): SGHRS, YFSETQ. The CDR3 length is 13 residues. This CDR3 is CSSAWATSYEQYF. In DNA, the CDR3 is TGCTCCAGTGCTTGGGCTACTTCCTACGAGCAGTACTTC.

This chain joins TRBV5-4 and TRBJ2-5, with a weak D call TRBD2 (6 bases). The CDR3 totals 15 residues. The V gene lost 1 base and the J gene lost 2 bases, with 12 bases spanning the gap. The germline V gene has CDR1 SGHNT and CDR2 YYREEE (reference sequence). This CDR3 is CASSLNAGRQETQYF. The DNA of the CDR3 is TGTGCCAGCAGCTTGAACGCGGGACGACAAGAGACCCAGTACTTC. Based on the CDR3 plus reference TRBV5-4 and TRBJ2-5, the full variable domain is ETGVTQSPTHLIKTRGQQVTLRCSSQSGHNTVSWYQQALGQGPQFIFQYYREEENGRGNFPPRFSGLQFPNYSSELNVNALELDDSALYLCASSLNAGRQETQYFGPGTRLLVL.

CDR3 residues: CASSDYREGGEAFF. In DNA, the CDR3 is TGTGCCAGCAGTGACTACAGGGAGGGCGGGGAAGCTTTCTTT. The chain carries TRBV2 and TRBJ1-1, with D tentatively TRBD1 (6 bases). The CDR3 extends over 14 amino acids. Trimming removed 3 bases at V and 8 bases at J, with 16 bases between. Germline V CDR1 and CDR2: SNHLY, FYNNEI. The full variable domain, rest sourced from reference TRBV2 and TRBJ1-1, is EPEVTQTPSHQVTQMGQEVILRCVPISNHLYFYWYRQILGQKVEFLVSFYNNEISEKSEIFDDQFSVERPDGSNFTLKIRSTKLEDSAMYFCASSDYREGGEAFFGQGTRLTVV.

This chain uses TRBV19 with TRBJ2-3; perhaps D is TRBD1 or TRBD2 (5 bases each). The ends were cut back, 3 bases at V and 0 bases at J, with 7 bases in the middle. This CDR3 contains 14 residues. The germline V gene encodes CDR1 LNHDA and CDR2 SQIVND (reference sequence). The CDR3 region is CASSIGASTDTQYF. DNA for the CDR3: TGTGCCAGTAGTATCGGGGCCAGCACAGATACGCAGTATTTT.

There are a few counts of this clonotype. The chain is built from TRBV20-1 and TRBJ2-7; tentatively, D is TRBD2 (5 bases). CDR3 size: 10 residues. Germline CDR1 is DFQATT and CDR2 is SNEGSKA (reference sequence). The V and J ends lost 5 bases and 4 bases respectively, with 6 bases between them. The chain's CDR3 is CSAGEYEQYF. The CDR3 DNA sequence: TGCAGTGCTGGGGAGTACGAGCAGTACTTC.

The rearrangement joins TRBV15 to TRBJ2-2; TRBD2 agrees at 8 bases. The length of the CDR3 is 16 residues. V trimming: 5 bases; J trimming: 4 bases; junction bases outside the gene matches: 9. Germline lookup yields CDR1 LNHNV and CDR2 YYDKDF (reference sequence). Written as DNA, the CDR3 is TGTGCCACCAGCGGACGGACTAGCCTTATCACCGGGGAGCTGTTTTTT. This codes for CATSGRTSLITGELFF.

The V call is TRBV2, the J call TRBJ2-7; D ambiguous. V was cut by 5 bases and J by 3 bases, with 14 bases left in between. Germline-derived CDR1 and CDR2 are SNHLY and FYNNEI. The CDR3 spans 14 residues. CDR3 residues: CASSLQTALYEQYF. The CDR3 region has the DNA TGTGCCAGCAGTCTCCAGACTGCGCTCTACGAGCAGTACTTC.

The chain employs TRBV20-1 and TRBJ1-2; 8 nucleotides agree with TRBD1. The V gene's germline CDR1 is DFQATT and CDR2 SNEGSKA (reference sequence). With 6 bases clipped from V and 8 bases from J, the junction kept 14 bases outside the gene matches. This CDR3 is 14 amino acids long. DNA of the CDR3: TGCAGTGCCGACCCACGACAGGGGACCGACGGCTACACCTTC. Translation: CSADPRQGTDGYTF.

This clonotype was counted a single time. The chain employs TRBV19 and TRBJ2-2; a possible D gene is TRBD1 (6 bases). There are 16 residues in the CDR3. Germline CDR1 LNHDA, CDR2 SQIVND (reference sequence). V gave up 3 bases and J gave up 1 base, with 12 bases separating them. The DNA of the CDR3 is TGTGCCAGTAGTATGCCCCCGACAGGGAACACCGGGGAGCTGTTTTTT. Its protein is CASSMPPTGNTGELFF.

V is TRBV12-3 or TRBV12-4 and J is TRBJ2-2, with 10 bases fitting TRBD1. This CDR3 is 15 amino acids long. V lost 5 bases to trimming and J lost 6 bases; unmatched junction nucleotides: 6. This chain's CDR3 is CASSTGQGVAGELFF. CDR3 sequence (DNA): TGTGCCAGCAGTACAGGACAGGGGGTGGCCGGGGAGCTGTTTTTT.

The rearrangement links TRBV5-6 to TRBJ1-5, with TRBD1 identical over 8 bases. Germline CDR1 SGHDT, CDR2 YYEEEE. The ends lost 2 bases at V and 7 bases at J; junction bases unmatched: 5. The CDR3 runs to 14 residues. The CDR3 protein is CASSFGQGMQPQHF. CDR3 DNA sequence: TGTGCCAGCAGCTTCGGACAGGGTATGCAGCCCCAGCATTTT.

In DNA, the CDR3 is TGTGCCAGCAGCTTAGGTATAGCCTACGAGCAGTACTTC. The encoded protein is CASSLGIAYEQYF. The chain uses TRBV7-2 and TRBJ2-7; D is ambiguous. This CDR3 is built from 13 residues. Looked up from germline, CDR1 is SGHTA and CDR2 is FQGNSA. Trimming took off 1 base at V and 2 bases at J, with 6 bases between the two ends. Complete variable domain (other parts from reference TRBV7-2 and TRBJ2-7): GAGVSQSPSNKVTEKGKDVELRCDPISGHTALYWYRQSLGQGLEFLIYFQGNSAPDKSGLPSDRFSAERTGGSVSTLTIQRTQQEDSAVYLCASSLGIAYEQYFGPGTRLTVT.

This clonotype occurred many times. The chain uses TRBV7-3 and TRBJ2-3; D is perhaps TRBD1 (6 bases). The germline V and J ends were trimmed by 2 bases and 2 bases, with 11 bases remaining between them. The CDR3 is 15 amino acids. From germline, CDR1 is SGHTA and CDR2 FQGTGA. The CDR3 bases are TGTGCCAGCAGCTTACAGGGGCCAACCACAGATACGCAGTATTTT. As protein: CASSLQGPTTDTQYF.

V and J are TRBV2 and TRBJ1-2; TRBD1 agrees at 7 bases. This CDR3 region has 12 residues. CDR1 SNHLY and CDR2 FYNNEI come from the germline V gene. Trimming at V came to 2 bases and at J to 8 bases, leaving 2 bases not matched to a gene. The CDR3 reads CASSERGRGYTF. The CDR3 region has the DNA TGTGCCAGCAGTGAAAGGGGGCGAGGCTACACCTTC. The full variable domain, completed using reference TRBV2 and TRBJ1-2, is EPEVTQTPSHQVTQMGQEVILRCVPISNHLYFYWYRQILGQKVEFLVSFYNNEISEKSEIFDDQFSVERPDGSNFTLKIRSTKLEDSAMYFCASSERGRGYTFGSGTRLTVV.

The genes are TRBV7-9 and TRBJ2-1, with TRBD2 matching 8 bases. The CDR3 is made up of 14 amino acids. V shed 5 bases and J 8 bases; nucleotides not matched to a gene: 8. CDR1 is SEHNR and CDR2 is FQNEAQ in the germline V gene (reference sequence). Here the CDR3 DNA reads TGTGCCAGCAGCCTTAGCGGGATCCGGGATGAGCAGTTCTTC. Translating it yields CASSLSGIRDEQFF.

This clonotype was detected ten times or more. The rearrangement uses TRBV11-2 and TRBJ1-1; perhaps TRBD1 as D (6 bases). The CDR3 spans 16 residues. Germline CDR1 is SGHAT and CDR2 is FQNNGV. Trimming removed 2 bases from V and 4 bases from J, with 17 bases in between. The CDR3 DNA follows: TGTGCCAGCAGCTTAACAGGAGTAGGGGGGGCCACTGAAGCTTTCTTT. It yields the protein CASSLTGVGGATEAFF.

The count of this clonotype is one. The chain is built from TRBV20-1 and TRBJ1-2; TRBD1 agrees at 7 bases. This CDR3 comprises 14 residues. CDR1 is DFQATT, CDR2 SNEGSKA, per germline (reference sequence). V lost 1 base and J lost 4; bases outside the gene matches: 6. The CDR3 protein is CSARVRGRGYGYTF. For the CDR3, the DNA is TGCAGTGCTAGAGTAAGGGGGCGCGGCTATGGCTACACCTTC.